The text below deals with one T cell receptor (delta chain). The protein recorded in TCRdb matches a much larger clone and deviates from this DNA's translation at residue 18, suggesting a read error; the protein here is obtained by translating the DNA. The sample belongs to a study of gamma-delta chains in newborns, infants, children. Study-wide context: Innate gammadelta T cells reportedly expand polyclonally right after birth, driven by microbial exposure, per the title.

Germline CDR1 GEAIGNYY, CDR2 EKD. The CDR3 contains 20 residues. TCRdb redid the clone calls on the reads with CATT. The sample holds 3,300 or so delta-chain clones, 0.6% to 0.65% seen once. J is TRDJ3 and V is TRDV2, with 11 bases lining up with TRDD3. The clonotype was recovered from a child who was a newborn, infant or young child, either healthy, febrile or measles-vaccinated (not recorded which). The source material was blood. CDR3 sequence reads: CACDTGWGIHFSWDTRQKFF. The CDR3 nucleotides read TGTGCCTGTGACACCGGCTGGGGGATACACTTCTCCTGGGACACCCGACAGAAGTTTTTC.